This entry concerns a single TCR beta chain. This entry is derived from a study of blood T cell repertoires in COVID-19. Study summary: T cells, B-cell-depleted T cells, or PBMCs supplied cDNA or gDNA.

The CDR3 consists of 14 residues. Germline-derived CDR1 and CDR2 are SGHAT and FQDESV (reference sequence). V was pared by 1 base and J by 11 bases, with 17 bases between. TCRdb keeps only in-frame clones here, not all; method: immunoSEQ multiplex PCR. The profile shows approximately 240,000 clones, about 90% of them singletons. The source of this sequence is a woman aged 25 to 39 with acute COVID-19. The sample was PBMCs or T cells enriched from blood (not recorded which). This chain connects TRBV11-1 to TRBJ1-1, with no clear D. As DNA, the CDR3 is TGTGCCAGCAGCTTAGGCCCCAGCCGGGGTGGCGCTTTCTTT. Translated, it gives CASSLGPSRGGAFF.